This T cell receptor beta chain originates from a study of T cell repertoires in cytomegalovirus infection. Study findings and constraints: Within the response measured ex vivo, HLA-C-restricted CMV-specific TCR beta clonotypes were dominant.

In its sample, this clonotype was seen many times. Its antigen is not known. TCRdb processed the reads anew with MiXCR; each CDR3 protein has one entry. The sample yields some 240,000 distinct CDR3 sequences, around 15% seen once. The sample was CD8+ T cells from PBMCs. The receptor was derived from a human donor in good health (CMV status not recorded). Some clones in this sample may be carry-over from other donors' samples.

CDR3 protein: CASSYSPDNEQFF. The CDR3, as DNA: TGTGCCAGCAGTTACTCACCGGACAATGAGCAGTTCTTC. The rearrangement uses TRBV6-5 and TRBJ2-1; no reliable D call. This CDR3 has 13 residues. The V end was cut by 0 bases, the J end by 5 bases, with 5 bases between. Germline CDR1 MNHEY, CDR2 SVGAGI.